Sequencing of this TCR beta chain was carried out in a study of cytomegalovirus exposure and HLA in healthy donors. Germline lookup yields CDR1 LNHDA and CDR2 SQIVND (reference sequence). Deletions cut 4 bases from V and 5 bases from J, with 14 bases between. This CDR3 comprises 14 residues. Overall study findings and caveats: TCR beta V segments were, for the most part, productive about 87% or about 30% of the time in an earlier analysis.

PCR primers comprised 60 Vbeta and 13 Jbeta primers. Sequencing was performed with immunoSEQ multiplex PCR; in TCRdb, only in-frame clones are kept and a portion is missing. The sample has tens of thousands of clones; 73% are singletons. In regard to this clone: Antigen unknown.

The chain uses TRBV19 and TRBJ1-1, with a possible D match to TRBD1 (6 bases). This clonotype was obtained from a man between 50 and 59 years old in good health and CMV-seronegative. The source material was PBMCs. CDR3 sequence: CASSRGQAWTEAFF. The CDR3 DNA sequence: TGTGCCAGTAGTAGGGGGCAGGCTTGGACTGAAGCTTTCTTT.